This note documents a single T cell receptor beta chain sequence. Authors' data handling: By means of reference gene primer amplification, nucleated cell counts were estimated. Produced via immunoSEQ multiplex PCR; TCRdb's table is partial and in-frame only. The V and J calls and clone size come from that table; D and trimming were worked out from the DNA. The sample consists of about 310,000 clones, around 87% of them appearing once. Germline assignment: CDR1 MDHEN and CDR2 SYDVKM. This CDR3 contains 14 residues. Trimming took 4 bases from V and 2 from J, leaving 11 bases between them. This record comes from a study of blood T cell repertoires in COVID-19.

The sequencing sample was made of peripheral blood. The chain recombines TRBV28 with TRBJ2-5, with no clear D. The TCR originated in a woman aged 45-59 years who had recovered from COVID-19. CDR3 DNA sequence: TGTGCCAGCAGTTCCCTCGACTTGCAAGAGACCCAGTACTTC. Protein sequence: CASSSLDLQETQYF.